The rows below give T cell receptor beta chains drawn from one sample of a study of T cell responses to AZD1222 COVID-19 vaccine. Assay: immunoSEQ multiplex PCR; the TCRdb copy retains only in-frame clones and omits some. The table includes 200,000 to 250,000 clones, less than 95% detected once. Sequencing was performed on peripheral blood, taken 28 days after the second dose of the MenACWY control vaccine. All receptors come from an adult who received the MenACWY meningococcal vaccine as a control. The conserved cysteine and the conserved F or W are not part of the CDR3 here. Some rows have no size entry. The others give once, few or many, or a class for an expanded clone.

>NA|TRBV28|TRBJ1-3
ASIGAGVVFGNTIY
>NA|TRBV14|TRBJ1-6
ASSPTTGPPLH
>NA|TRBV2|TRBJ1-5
ASHRERNQPQH
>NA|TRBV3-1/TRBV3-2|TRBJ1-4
ASSQGGGRPNNEKLF
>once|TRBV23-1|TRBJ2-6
ASSYRGVSGANVLT
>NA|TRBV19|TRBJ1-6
ASSIPESYNSPLH
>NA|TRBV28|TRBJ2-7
ASSLWPSRPGATYEQY
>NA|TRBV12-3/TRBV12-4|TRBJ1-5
ASSSGHQPQH
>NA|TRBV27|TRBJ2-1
ASSLGNANEQF
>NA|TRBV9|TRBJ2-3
ASSPVGDTQY
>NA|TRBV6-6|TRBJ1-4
ASSRSDGAANEKLF
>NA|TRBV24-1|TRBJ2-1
ATGPGTNNEQF
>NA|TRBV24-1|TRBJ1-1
ATSAGQGGLTEAF
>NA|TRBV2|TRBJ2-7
ASTKTLRDLKVQY
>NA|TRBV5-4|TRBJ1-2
ASSLDTSRANYGYT
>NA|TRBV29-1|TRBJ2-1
SVEQSGRVYNEQF
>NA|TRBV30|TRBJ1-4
AWTDNEKLF
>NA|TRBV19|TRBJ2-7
ASSESGGYEQY
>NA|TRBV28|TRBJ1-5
ASSSPEGQGGWSNQPQH
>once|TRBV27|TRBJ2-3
ASSLASGRGVYTQY
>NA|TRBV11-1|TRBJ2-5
ASSLGKETQY
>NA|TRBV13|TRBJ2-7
ASSSRDKKYEQY
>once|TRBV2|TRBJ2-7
ASSADRVSYEQY
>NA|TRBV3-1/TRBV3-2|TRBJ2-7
ASSLGQGDYEQY
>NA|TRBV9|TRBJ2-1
ASSPQRDRRLNEQF
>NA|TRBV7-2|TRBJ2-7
ASSLGLDYEQY
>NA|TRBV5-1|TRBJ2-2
ASSYDRAYTGELF
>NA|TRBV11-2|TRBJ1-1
ASSLVGGDTEAF
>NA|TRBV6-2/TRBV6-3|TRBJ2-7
ASSVTSTGSYEQY
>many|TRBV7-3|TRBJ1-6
ASSEGGTGPFNSPLH
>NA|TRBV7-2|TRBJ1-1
ASSSTSVMSTEAF
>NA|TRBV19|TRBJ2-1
ASSISGYEQF
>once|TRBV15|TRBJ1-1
ATSGQGLGNTEAF
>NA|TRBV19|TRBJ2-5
ASSIWSGGDQETQY
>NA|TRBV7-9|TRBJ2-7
ASSLVGGPGEQY
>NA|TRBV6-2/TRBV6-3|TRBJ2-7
ASSRGNGYEQY
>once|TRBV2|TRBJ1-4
ASSEAPGQDEKLF
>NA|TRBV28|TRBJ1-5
ASSFPLSRDNNQPQH
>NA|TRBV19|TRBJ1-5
ASSMGPYSNQPQH
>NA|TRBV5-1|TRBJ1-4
ASSLAGAPEKLF
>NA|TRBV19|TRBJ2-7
ASSNLGEQY
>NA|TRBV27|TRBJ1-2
ASSRDRGSFYGYT
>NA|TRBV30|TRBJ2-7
AWSVEGPYEQY
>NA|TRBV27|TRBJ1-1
ASSASRNTEAF